Below, 27 T cell receptor beta chains from the same sample are listed, as sequenced in a study of shared clonotypes between healthy human individuals (dated by TCRdb to the early 2020s). The library was made by the immunoSEQ multiplex PCR assay. In TCRdb, the immuneACCESS table is reduced to in-frame sequences with V and J assigned. These tables do not hold every clone; where another copy was compared, an unresolved V gene accounts for under half, and the others remain unexplained. Within this sample are some 1,600,000 clones, with 95% to 99% of them counted one time only. Of the sample, roughly 0.45% falls within the top ten clones. Sequencing was done on a sample of naive CD4+ T cells sorted from blood. The intended sense of this specimen's cell subset or site label: CD45RA+ positively selected. The receptors were gathered from a man aged 25-40 years in good health.

This clone appeared a single time. V and J are TRBV18 and TRBJ1-3; D is unclear. Deletions cut 0 bases from V and 4 bases from J, with 10 bases between. The CDR3 spans 15 residues. Germline assignment: CDR1 KGHSH and CDR2 LQKENI. CDR3 in amino acids: CASSPPIGYGNTIYF. The CDR3 DNA reads as TGTGCCAGCTCACCACCCATAGGGTACGGAAACACCATATATTTT.

The chain carries TRBV6-4 and TRBJ2-7; 10 bases match TRBD2. Germline CDR1 is MRHNA and CDR2 is SNTAGT. The CDR3 has 15 amino acids. V shed 6 bases, J shed 4 bases, and the junction held 9 bases outside the gene matches. CDR3: CASRLTSGTVYEQYF. In DNA, the CDR3 is TGTGCCAGCAGACTCACTAGCGGGACGGTGTACGAGCAGTACTTC.

This sequence joins TRBV7-2 and TRBJ1-1; no definite D call. V lost 5 bases to trimming and J lost 0 bases, with 10 bases between them. CDR3 size: 14 residues. In germline, CDR1 is SGHTA, CDR2 FQGNSA. CDR3 sequence reads: CASSLLGMNTEAFF. CDR3 bases: TGTGCCAGCAGCCTACTTGGTATGAACACTGAAGCTTTCTTT.

This CDR3 is CASSQVRGQGATYEQYF. In nucleotides, the CDR3 is TGTGCCAGCAGCCAAGTGCGGGGACAGGGGGCAACCTACGAGCAGTACTTC. The chain couples TRBV14 to TRBJ2-7; 12 nucleotides match TRBD1. The V segment lost 1 base and the J segment 2 bases; nucleotides outside the gene matches: 6. CDR1 is SGHDN, CDR2 FVKESK, per germline. CDR3 length: 17 amino acids. Looking up the rest from reference TRBV14 and TRBJ2-7 gives the full variable domain: EAGVTQFPSHSVIEKGQTVTLRCDPISGHDNLYWYRRVMGKEIKFLLHFVKESKQDESGMPNNRFLAERTGGTYSTLKVQPAELEDSGVYFCASSQVRGQGATYEQYFGPGTRLTVT.

This sequence joins TRBV2 and TRBJ2-5, with unresolved D. The CDR3 has 12 residues. Germline V lookup: CDR1 SNHLY, CDR2 FYNNEI. Trimming took 3 bases from V and 3 from J, leaving 5 bases between them. DNA of the CDR3: TGTGCCAGCAGTGAGTGGGAAGAGACCCAGTACTTC. This codes for CASSEWEETQYF. The entire variable domain, with the rest obtained from reference TRBV2 and TRBJ2-5, is as follows: EPEVTQTPSHQVTQMGQEVILRCVPISNHLYFYWYRQILGQKVEFLVSFYNNEISEKSEIFDDQFSVERPDGSNFTLKIRSTKLEDSAMYFCASSEWEETQYFGPGTRLLVL.

The chain uses TRBV27 and TRBJ1-4; D gene ambiguous. This CDR3 is built from 14 residues. With 2 bases removed from V and 4 bases from J, the gap between germline ends came to 8 bases. CDR1 and CDR2 from the germline V gene are MNHEY and SMNVEV (reference sequence). DNA for the CDR3: TGTGCCAGCAGTTTACGTGGATTTAATGAAAAACTGTTTTTT. It codes for CASSLRGFNEKLFF.

The gene calls are TRBV7-3 and TRBJ2-1, with D possibly TRBD2 on 5 matching bases. Germline V CDR1 and CDR2: SGHTA, FQGTGA. CDR3 length: 16 residues. With 1 base removed from V and 0 bases from J, the gap between germline ends came to 10 bases. DNA for the CDR3: TGTGCCAGCAGCTTAAACCCGGGAAGCTCCTACAATGAGCAGTTCTTC. Translated, it gives CASSLNPGSSYNEQFF.

As concerns this clone: The sample contains more than one DNA sequence encoding this CDR3. This chain connects TRBV5-4 to TRBJ1-1; D gene ambiguous. The CDR3 has 14 residues. V was shortened by 2 bases and J by 1 base, with 9 bases between the two germline ends. The germline gives CDR1 SGHNT, CDR2 YYREEE (reference sequence). The CDR3, as DNA: TGTGCCAGCAGCTTAGGTCAGAAGAACACTGAAGCTTTCTTT. Residues: CASSLGQKNTEAFF. Based on the CDR3 plus reference TRBV5-4 and TRBJ1-1, the full variable domain is ETGVTQSPTHLIKTRGQQVTLRCSSQSGHNTVSWYQQALGQGPQFIFQYYREEENGRGNFPPRFSGLQFPNYSSELNVNALELDDSALYLCASSLGQKNTEAFFGQGTRLTVV.

The chain employs TRBV18 and TRBJ2-5; TRBD2 agrees at 8 bases. This CDR3 spans 16 amino acids. Per the germline V gene, CDR1 is KGHSH and CDR2 is LQKENI. The junction had 5 bases not matched to a gene; V was cut back by 1 base and J by 1 base. The CDR3 protein is CASSPRTSGVQETQYF. The CDR3, as DNA: TGTGCCAGCTCACCACGAACTAGCGGAGTCCAAGAGACCCAGTACTTC.

The rearrangement joins TRBV4-3 to TRBJ1-2; 7 bases fit TRBD1. The V segment lost 1 base and the J segment 14 bases; nucleotides outside the gene matches: 16. The CDR3 contains 15 residues. Germline V gene data show CDR1 as LGHNA and CDR2 as YSLEER. The CDR3 DNA sequence: TGCGCCAGCAGCCAAGGAGGGGTAGACAGGGCCTCATATACCTTC. Translated, it gives CASSQGGVDRASYTF.

The chain carries TRBV13 and TRBJ1-1; 8 bases fit TRBD1. CDR3 size: 16 residues. Trimming cost V 1 base and J 5 bases; bases outside gene matches: 9. The germline V gene encodes CDR1 PRHDT and CDR2 FYEKMQ (reference sequence). The chain's CDR3 is CASSLALPRGHTEAFF. CDR3 nucleotide sequence: TGTGCCAGCAGCTTAGCTTTACCCAGGGGGCATACTGAAGCTTTCTTT. The full variable domain, its missing parts supplied by reference TRBV13 and TRBJ1-1, is AAGVIQSPRHLIKEKRETATLKCYPIPRHDTVYWYQQGPGQDPQFLISFYEKMQSDKGSIPDRFSAQQFSDYHSELNMSSLELGDSALYFCASSLALPRGHTEAFFGQGTRLTVV.

The chain carries TRBV18 and TRBJ2-1; 10 bases fit TRBD2. The germline V gene encodes CDR1 KGHSH and CDR2 LQKENI. Losses at the gene ends were 4 bases for V and 1 base for J; bases not matched to a gene: 10. This CDR3 contains 18 residues. In DNA form, the CDR3 reads TGTGCCAGCTCACATTCGCCAGCGGGAGGGACGTCCTACAATGAGCAGTTCTTC. It encodes CASSHSPAGGTSYNEQFF.

The rearrangement links TRBV27 to TRBJ2-1; TRBD2 matches 10 bases. The CDR3 totals 18 residues. The V gene end was trimmed by 2 bases and the J gene end by 7 bases; junction bases not matched to a gene: 14. Germline V CDR1 and CDR2: MNHEY, SMNVEV (reference sequence). The CDR3 coding sequence is TGTGCCAGCAGTTTAAGGGTCGCTAGCGGGAGACCGGGGAATGAGCAGTTCTTC. Translating gives CASSLRVASGRPGNEQFF.

This clone showed up just once. The rearrangement joins TRBV7-9 to TRBJ2-3, with D uncertain. The V end was cut by 11 bases, the J end by 2 bases, with 14 bases between. The CDR3 is 13 amino acids. Germline V gene sequence: CDR1 SEHNR, CDR2 FQNEAQ (reference sequence). The CDR3 DNA reads as TGTGCCGGGTCGGCGGAGCCCACAGATACGCAGTATTTT. It yields the protein CAGSAEPTDTQYF.

The genes are TRBV18 and TRBJ1-2; D is undetermined. V was trimmed by 3 bases and J by 4 bases, leaving 15 bases between them. CDR1 and CDR2 from the germline V gene are KGHSH and LQKENI. This CDR3 spans 15 amino acids. CDR3 sequence: CASSPPGSGIYGYTF. CDR3 nucleotide sequence: TGTGCCAGCTCACCCCCCGGGAGCGGGATCTATGGCTACACCTTC.

The chain couples TRBV21-1 to TRBJ2-1; the table assigns TRBD1, which was not confirmed against the DNA. TRBV21-1 counts as a pseudogene. The length of the CDR3 is 15 residues. In DNA form, the CDR3 reads TGTGCCAGCAGCAATCCGGGACAGCGCTACAATGAGCAGTTCTTC. It translates to CASSNPGQRYNEQFF.

The chain uses TRBV7-8 and TRBJ2-6, with D hard to call. Trimming shortened V by 7 bases and J by 8 bases, and 15 bases separated the two germline ends. This CDR3 is 14 amino acids long. CDR1 is SGHVS and CDR2 is FQNEAQ in the germline V gene. The CDR3 DNA reads as TGTGCCAGCAAGGTGAAGACGAACCCCAACGTCCTGACTTTC. Translation: CASKVKTNPNVLTF.

This chain links TRBV10-3 with TRBJ2-7; 11 bases are shared with TRBD2. The CDR3 sequence is 14 residues long. Unmatched junction bases numbered 4, after V lost 3 bases and J lost 6 bases. In germline, CDR1 is ENHRY, CDR2 SYGVKD. The CDR3 loop reads CAISDRTSGREQYF. CDR3 in DNA: TGTGCCATCAGTGACCGGACTAGCGGGCGCGAGCAGTACTTC.

This chain uses TRBV18 with TRBJ2-1; TRBD1 matches at 7 bases. The V gene's germline CDR1 is KGHSH and CDR2 LQKENI. V lost 3 bases to trimming and J lost 0 bases; unmatched junction nucleotides: 2. The CDR3 has 15 amino acids. The CDR3 loop reads CASSPRGTSYNEQFF. The CDR3 DNA reads as TGTGCCAGCTCACCCAGGGGGACCTCCTACAATGAGCAGTTCTTC.

This clone was observed a single time. The chain recombines TRBV6-5 with TRBJ2-1, with D hard to call. CDR3 length: 12 residues. Per germline, CDR1 MNHEY and CDR2 SVGAGI. V shed 2 bases and J shed 8 bases, with 7 bases lying between them. DNA of the CDR3: TGTGCCAGCAGTTACCTGGGTGATGAGCAGTTCTTC. It translates to CASSYLGDEQFF.

This chain connects TRBV5-1 to TRBJ1-1, with a tentative D call TRBD1 (5 bases). Trimming took 0 bases from V and 0 from J, leaving 9 bases between them. The germline CDR1 and CDR2 sequences are SGHRS and YFSETQ. The CDR3 totals 15 residues. The CDR3 bases are TGCGCCAGCAGCTTGGTTTCAGGGATGAACACTGAAGCTTTCTTT. It codes for CASSLVSGMNTEAFF. Complete variable domain (other parts from reference TRBV5-1 and TRBJ1-1): KAGVTQTPRYLIKTRGQQVTLSCSPISGHRSVSWYQQTPGQGLQFLFEYFSETQRNKGNFPGRFSGRQFSNSRSEMNVSTLELGDSALYLCASSLVSGMNTEAFFGQGTRLTVV.

CDR3 sequence (DNA): TGTGCCAGCAGATTGACTAGCGGGAAGCACAATGAGCAGTTCTTC. This translates into CASRLTSGKHNEQFF. This chain connects TRBV13 to TRBJ2-1, with 11 bases that match TRBD2. CDR1 is PRHDT, CDR2 FYEKMQ, per germline (reference sequence). J lost 5 bases, V lost 6 bases, and 6 bases had no gene match. There are 15 residues in the CDR3.

The chain carries TRBV11-3 and TRBJ2-1; 10 nucleotides match TRBD1. From germline, CDR1 is SGHNT and CDR2 YENEEA. J gave up 9 bases and V 1 base, and 3 bases lay outside the gene matches. This CDR3 contains 14 residues. The CDR3 bases are TGTGCCAGCAGCTTAGGACAGGGGGCGGGTGAGCAGTTCTTC. As protein: CASSLGQGAGEQFF.

The chain joins TRBV29-1 to TRBJ2-7; possible D gene TRBD2, 6 bases. The CDR3 has 16 amino acids. The ends were cut back, 4 bases at V and 5 bases at J, with 24 bases in the middle. Germline V gene sequence: CDR1 SQVTM, CDR2 ANQGSEA. The CDR3 DNA follows: TGCAGCGTTGTATATCCTAGGGGAGGCAGGGTCGACGAGCAGTACTTC. This codes for CSVVYPRGGRVDEQYF.

The CDR3 sequence: CASSRGRRGYQETQYF. The CDR3 nucleotides read TGTGCCAGCAGCCGCGGAAGAAGGGGGTACCAAGAGACCCAGTACTTC. V gene TRBV7-6 combines with J gene TRBJ2-5, with a possible D match to TRBD1 (6 bases). Germline CDR1 is SGHVS and CDR2 is FNYEAQ. The CDR3 length is 16 residues. V lost 5 bases to trimming and J lost 0 bases, with 16 bases between them.

The rearrangement joins TRBV30 to TRBJ1-5, with no clear D. The CDR3 length is 16 residues. The V gene lost 2 bases and the J gene lost 0 bases, with 14 bases spanning the gap. Germline values: CDR1 GTSNPN, CDR2 SVGIG (reference sequence). The DNA of the CDR3 is TGTGCCTGGAGTCCCCCGGGGATAAATAGCAATCAGCCCCAGCATTTT. Protein sequence: CAWSPPGINSNQPQHF. Complete variable domain (other parts from reference TRBV30 and TRBJ1-5): SQTIHQWPATLVQPVGSPLSLECTVEGTSNPNLYWYRQAAGRGLQLLFYSVGIGQISSEVPQNLSASRPQDRQFILSSKKLLLSDSGFYLCAWSPPGINSNQPQHFGDGTRLSIL.

The chain joins TRBV14 to TRBJ2-7, with D uncertain. V was cut by 3 bases and J by 0 bases, with 12 bases left in between. CDR1 SGHDN and CDR2 FVKESK come from the germline V gene. This CDR3 comprises 15 residues. CDR3 nucleotide sequence: TGTGCCAGCAGCCATCCAGCAGGAAACTCCTACGAGCAGTACTTC. Protein: CASSHPAGNSYEQYF.